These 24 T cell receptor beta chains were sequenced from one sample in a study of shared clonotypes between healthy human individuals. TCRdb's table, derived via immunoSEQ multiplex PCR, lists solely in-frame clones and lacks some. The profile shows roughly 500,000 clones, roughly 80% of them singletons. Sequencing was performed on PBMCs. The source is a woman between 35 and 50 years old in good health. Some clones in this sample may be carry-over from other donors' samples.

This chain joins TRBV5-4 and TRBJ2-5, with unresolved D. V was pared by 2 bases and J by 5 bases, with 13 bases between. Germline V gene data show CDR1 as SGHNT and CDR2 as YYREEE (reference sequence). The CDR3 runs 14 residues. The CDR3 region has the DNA TGTGCCAGCAGCTTTTCCGAGGTCCGGGAGACCCAGTACTTC. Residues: CASSFSEVRETQYF.

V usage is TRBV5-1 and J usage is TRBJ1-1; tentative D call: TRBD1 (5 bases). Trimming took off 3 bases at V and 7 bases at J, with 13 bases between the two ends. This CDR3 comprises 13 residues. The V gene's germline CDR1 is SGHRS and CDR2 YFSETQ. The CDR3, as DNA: TGCGCCAGCAGCTCGGGGCAAGTGGGTGAAGCTTTCTTT. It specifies CASSSGQVGEAFF. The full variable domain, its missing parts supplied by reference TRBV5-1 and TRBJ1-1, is KAGVTQTPRYLIKTRGQQVTLSCSPISGHRSVSWYQQTPGQGLQFLFEYFSETQRNKGNFPGRFSGRQFSNSRSEMNVSTLELGDSALYLCASSSGQVGEAFFGQGTRLTVV.

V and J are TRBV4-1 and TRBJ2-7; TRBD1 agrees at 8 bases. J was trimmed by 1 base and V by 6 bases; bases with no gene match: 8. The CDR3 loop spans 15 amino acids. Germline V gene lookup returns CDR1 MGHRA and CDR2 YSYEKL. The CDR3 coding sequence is TGCGCCAGCAGAGATGGACAGGGATCTTCCTACGAGCAGTACTTC. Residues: CASRDGQGSSYEQYF.

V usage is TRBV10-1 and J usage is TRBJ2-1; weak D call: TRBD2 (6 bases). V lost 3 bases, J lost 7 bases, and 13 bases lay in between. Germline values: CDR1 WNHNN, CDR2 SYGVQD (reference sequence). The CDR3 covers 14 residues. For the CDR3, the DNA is TGCGCCAGCAGTGACCCGGGACTTTCAAATGAGCAGTTCTTC. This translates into CASSDPGLSNEQFF.

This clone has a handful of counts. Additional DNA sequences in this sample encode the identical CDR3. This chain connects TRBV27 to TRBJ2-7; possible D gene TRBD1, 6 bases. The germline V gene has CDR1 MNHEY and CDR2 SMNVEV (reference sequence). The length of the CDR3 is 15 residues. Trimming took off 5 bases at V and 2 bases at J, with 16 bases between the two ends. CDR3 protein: CASSHQGSGAYEQYF. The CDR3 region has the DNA TGTGCCAGCAGTCACCAGGGGAGCGGAGCCTACGAGCAGTACTTC.

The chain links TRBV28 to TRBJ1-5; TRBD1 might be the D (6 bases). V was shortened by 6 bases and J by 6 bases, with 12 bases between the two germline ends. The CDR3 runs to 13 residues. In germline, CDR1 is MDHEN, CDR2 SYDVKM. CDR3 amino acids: CASSPTGFQPQHF. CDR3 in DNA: TGTGCCAGCAGCCCTACAGGGTTTCAGCCCCAGCATTTT. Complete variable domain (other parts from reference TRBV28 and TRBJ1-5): DVKVTQSSRYLVKRTGEKVFLECVQDMDHENMFWYRQDPGLGLRLIYFSYDVKMKEKGDIPEGYSVSREKKERFSLILESASTNQTSMYLCASSPTGFQPQHFGDGTRLSIL.

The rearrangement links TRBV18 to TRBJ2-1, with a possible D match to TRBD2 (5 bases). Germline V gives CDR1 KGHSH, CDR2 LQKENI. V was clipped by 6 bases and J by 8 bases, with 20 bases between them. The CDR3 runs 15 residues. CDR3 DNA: TGTGCCAGCTCCATAAACGGGGTGGAAGGCGATGAGCAGTTCTTC. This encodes CASSINGVEGDEQFF.

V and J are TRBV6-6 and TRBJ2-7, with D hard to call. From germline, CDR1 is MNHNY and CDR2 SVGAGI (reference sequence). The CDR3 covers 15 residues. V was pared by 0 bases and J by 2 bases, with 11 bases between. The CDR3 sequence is CASSYSRTATYEQYF. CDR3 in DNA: TGTGCCAGCAGTTACTCGCGAACAGCAACCTACGAGCAGTACTTC.

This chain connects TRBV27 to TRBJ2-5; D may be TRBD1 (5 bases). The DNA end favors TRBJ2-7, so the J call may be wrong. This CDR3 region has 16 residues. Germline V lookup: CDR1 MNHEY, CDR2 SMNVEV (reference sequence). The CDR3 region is CASSSFAGPGATEQYF. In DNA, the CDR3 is TGTGCCAGCAGTTCGTTTGCAGGGCCGGGCGCCACCGAGCAGTACTTC.

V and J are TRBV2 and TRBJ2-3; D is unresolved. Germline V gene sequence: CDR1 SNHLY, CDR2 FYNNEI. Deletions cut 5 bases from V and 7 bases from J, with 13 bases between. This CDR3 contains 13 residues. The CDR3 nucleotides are TGTGCCAGCAGTATGGACCGCGAGCATACGCAGTATTTT. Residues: CASSMDREHTQYF. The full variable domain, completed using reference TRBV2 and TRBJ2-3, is EPEVTQTPSHQVTQMGQEVILRCVPISNHLYFYWYRQILGQKVEFLVSFYNNEISEKSEIFDDQFSVERPDGSNFTLKIRSTKLEDSAMYFCASSMDREHTQYFGPGTRLTVL.

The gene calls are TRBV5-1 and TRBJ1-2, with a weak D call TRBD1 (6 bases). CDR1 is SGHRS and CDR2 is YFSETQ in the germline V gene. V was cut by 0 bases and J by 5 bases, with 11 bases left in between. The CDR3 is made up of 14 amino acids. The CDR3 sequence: CASSLVQGLYGYTF. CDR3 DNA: TGCGCCAGCAGCTTGGTACAGGGTCTTTATGGCTACACCTTC.

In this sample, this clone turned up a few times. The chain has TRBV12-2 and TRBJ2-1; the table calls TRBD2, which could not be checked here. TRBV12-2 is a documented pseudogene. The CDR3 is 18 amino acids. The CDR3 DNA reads TGTGCAAGTCGCTCGCCCCCCAAGACTAGCGGTATATACAATGAGCAGTTCTTC. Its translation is CASRSPPKTSGIYNEQFF.

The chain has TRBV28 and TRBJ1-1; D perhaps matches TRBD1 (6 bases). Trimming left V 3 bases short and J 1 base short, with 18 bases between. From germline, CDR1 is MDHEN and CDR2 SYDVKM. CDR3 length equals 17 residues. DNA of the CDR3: TGTGCCAGCAGTTTTCCCAGCTACGACAGGTCGAACACTGAAGCTTTCTTT. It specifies CASSFPSYDRSNTEAFF.

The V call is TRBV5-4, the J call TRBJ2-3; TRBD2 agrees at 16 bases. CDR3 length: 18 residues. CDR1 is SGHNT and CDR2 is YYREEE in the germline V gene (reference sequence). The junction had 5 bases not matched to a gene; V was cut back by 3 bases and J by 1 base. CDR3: CASSSGLAGGEGTDTQYF. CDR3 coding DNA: TGTGCCAGCAGCTCGGGACTAGCGGGAGGGGAGGGCACAGATACGCAGTATTTT.

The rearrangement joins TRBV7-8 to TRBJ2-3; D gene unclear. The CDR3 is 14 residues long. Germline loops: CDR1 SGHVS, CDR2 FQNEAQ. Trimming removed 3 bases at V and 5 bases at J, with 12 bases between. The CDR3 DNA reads TGTGCCAGCAGCTTGGGCGTCTCAAGAGATACGCAGTATTTT. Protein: CASSLGVSRDTQYF.

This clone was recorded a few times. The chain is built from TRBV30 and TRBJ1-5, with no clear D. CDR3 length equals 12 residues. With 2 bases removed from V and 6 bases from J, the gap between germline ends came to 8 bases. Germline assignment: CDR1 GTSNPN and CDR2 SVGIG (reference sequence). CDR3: CAWSQLSQPQHF. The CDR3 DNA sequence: TGTGCCTGGAGTCAACTATCTCAGCCCCAGCATTTT.

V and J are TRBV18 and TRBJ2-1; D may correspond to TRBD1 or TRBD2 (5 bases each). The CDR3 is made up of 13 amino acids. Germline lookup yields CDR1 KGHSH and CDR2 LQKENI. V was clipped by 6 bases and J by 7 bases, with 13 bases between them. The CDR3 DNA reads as TGTGCCAGCTCGCTCAGCAGGGAGAATGAGCAGTTCTTC. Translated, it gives CASSLSRENEQFF.

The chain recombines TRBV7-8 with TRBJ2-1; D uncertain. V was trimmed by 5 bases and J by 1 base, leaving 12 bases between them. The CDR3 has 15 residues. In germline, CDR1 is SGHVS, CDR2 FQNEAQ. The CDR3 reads CASSPSRVSYNEQFF. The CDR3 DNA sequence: TGTGCCAGCAGCCCTTCTAGGGTTTCCTACAATGAGCAGTTCTTC. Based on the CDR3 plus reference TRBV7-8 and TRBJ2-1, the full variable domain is GAGVSQSPRYKVAKRGQDVALRCDPISGHVSLFWYQQALGQGPEFLTYFQNEAQLDKSGLPSDRFFAERPEGSVSTLKIQRTQQEDSAVYLCASSPSRVSYNEQFFGPGTRLTVL.

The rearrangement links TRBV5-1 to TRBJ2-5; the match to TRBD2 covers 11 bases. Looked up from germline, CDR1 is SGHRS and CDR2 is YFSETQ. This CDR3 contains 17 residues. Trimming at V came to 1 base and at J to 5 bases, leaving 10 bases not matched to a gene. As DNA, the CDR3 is TGCGCCAGCAGCTTGCAAGGGCTAGCGGGAGGCTCGGAGACCCAGTACTTC. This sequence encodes CASSLQGLAGGSETQYF. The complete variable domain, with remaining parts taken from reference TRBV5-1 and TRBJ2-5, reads KAGVTQTPRYLIKTRGQQVTLSCSPISGHRSVSWYQQTPGQGLQFLFEYFSETQRNKGNFPGRFSGRQFSNSRSEMNVSTLELGDSALYLCASSLQGLAGGSETQYFGPGTRLLVL.

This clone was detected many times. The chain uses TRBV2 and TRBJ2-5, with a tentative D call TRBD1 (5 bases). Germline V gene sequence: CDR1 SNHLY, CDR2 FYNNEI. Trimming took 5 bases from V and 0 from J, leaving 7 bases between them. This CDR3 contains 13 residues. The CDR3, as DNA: TGTGCCAGCAGTTCAGGGTACCAAGAGACCCAGTACTTC. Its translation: CASSSGYQETQYF.

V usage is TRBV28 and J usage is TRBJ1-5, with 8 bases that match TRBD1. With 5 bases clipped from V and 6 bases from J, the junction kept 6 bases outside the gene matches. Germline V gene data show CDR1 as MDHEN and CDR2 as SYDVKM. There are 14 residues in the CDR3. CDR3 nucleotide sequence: TGTGCCAGCAGTCCGCGACAGGGGAGTCAGCCCCAGCATTTT. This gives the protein CASSPRQGSQPQHF.

DNA for the CDR3: TGTGCCAGCAGTGAATTAGGTATGGAGACCCAGTACTTC. This codes for CASSELGMETQYF. The V call is TRBV6-1, the J call TRBJ2-5, with D uncertain. The CDR3 is made up of 13 amino acids. V dropped 2 bases and J dropped 5 bases, with 9 bases sitting between them. CDR1 is MNHNS, CDR2 SASEGT, per germline.

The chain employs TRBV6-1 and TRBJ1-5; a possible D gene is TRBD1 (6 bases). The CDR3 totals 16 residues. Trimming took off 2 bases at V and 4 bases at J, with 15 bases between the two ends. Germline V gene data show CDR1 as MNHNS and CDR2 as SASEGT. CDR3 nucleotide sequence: TGTGCCAGCAGTGAACCACAGGGCCGGAGGAATCAGCCCCAGCATTTT. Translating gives CASSEPQGRRNQPQHF.

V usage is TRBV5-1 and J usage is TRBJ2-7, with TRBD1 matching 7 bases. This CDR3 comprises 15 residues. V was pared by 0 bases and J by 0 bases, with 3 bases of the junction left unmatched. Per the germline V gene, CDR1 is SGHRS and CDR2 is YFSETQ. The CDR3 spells CASSLGGQDSYEQYF. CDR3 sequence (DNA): TGCGCCAGCAGCTTGGGTGGACAGGACTCCTACGAGCAGTACTTC.